This TCR beta chain was found in a study of T cells in Graves' hyperthyroidism and ophthalmopathy. This clonotype was counted at least ten times. Per germline, CDR1 SGHVS and CDR2 FQNEAQ. The CDR3 loop spans 16 amino acids. V gave up 0 bases and J gave up 5 bases; unmatched junction bases: 3. The source material, RNA transcripts, was used to amplify TCR beta CDR3 regions. Using the HTBI primer set, a first-round RT-PCR was run on the TCR CDR3. TCRdb reprocessed the multiplex PCR reads via MiXCR and lists one record per CDR3 protein. The repertoire holds more than 300,000 distinct CDR3 sequences, with about 18% as singletons.

This rearrangement joins TRBV7-8 to TRBJ1-5, with TRBD1 matching 11 bases. The sequenced sample consisted of blood. The TCR originated in a man between 18 and 29 years old with Graves' ophthalmopathy. CDR3 amino acids: CASSLARTGGHQPQHF. The CDR3 nucleotides read TGTGCCAGCAGCTTAGCCCGGACAGGGGGCCATCAGCCCCAGCATTTT.